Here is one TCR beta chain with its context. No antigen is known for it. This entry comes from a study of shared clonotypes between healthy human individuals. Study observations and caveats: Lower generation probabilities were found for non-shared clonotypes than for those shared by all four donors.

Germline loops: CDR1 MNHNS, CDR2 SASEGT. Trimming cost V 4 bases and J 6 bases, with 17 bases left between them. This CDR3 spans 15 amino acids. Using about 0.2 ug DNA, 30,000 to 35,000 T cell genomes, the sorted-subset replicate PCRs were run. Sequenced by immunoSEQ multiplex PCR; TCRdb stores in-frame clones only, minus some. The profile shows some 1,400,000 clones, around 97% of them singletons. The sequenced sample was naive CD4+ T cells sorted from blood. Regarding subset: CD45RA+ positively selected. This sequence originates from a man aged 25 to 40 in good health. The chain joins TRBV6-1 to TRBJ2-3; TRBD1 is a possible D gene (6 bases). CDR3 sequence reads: CASSGFMGAGDTQYF. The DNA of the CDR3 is TGTGCCAGCAGTGGCTTTATGGGGGCAGGGGATACGCAGTATTTT.